A selection of T cell receptor beta chains follows, all from one sample in a study of technical replicates of blood from a handful of donors. Generated by immunoSEQ multiplex PCR, the TCRdb table keeps only in-frame clones and is missing some. The sample comprises tens of thousands of clones, 95% to 98% of which are singletons, and roughly 0.2% rests with the top ten. Material: T cells isolated from PBMCs. The receptors were gathered from a human donor in good health. Both conserved end residues are part of each CDR3. A D gene is named only where the DNA matches it firmly. Some rows have no size entry. The others give once, few or many, or a class for an expanded clone.

j_call clone_size v_call d_call cdr3_aa cdr3_nt
TRBJ2-1 NA TRBV9 TRBD2 CASSANPGLVYNEQFF TGTGCCAGCAGCGCCAACCCTGGACTAGTCTACAATGAGCAGTTCTTC
TRBJ2-5 NA TRBV6-1 TRBD1 CASSEGQGYQETQYF TGTGCCAGCAGTGAAGGACAGGGTTATCAAGAGACCCAGTACTTC
TRBJ2-1 NA TRBV9 TRBD2 CASSTGTSGSWHNEQFF TGTGCCAGCAGTACCGGGACTAGCGGGAGTTGGCACAATGAGCAGTTCTTC
TRBJ1-5 NA TRBV28 NA CASSSLYYSNQPQHF TGTGCCAGCAGTTCCCTCTATTATAGCAATCAGCCCCAGCATTTT
TRBJ2-2 NA TRBV5-6 TRBD1 CASSLTITGTGSTGELFF TGTGCCAGCAGCTTGACCATTACCGGGACAGGGAGCACCGGGGAGCTGTTTTTT
TRBJ1-1 NA TRBV30 NA CAWKQDDTEAFF TGTGCCTGGAAACAGGATGACACTGAAGCTTTCTTT
TRBJ2-1 NA TRBV10-2 TRBD1 CASSESGQGANNEQFF TGCGCCAGCAGTGAATCTGGACAGGGGGCCAACAATGAGCAGTTCTTC
TRBJ2-5 NA TRBV7-9 NA CASSFGETQYF TGTGCCAGCAGCTTCGGTGAGACCCAGTACTTC
TRBJ1-2 NA TRBV28 TRBD1 CASSWTGLYGYTF TGTGCCAGCAGTTGGACAGGCCTCTATGGCTACACCTTC
TRBJ1-2 NA TRBV7-6 TRBD1 CASSPRGRFGYTF TGTGCCAGCAGCCCTAGGGGGCGCTTTGGCTACACCTTC
TRBJ2-2 NA TRBV29-1 NA CSVGQATTGELFF TGCAGCGTTGGCCAGGCCACCACCGGGGAGCTGTTTTTT
TRBJ2-2 once TRBV25-1 TRBD1 CASSKRTGDTGELFF TGTGCCAGCAGTAAGCGGACAGGGGACACCGGGGAGCTGTTTTTT
TRBJ2-7 NA TRBV4-1 TRBD2 CASSQERLAGDEQYF TGCGCCAGCAGCCAAGAAAGGTTAGCGGGAGACGAGCAGTACTTC
TRBJ2-1 once TRBV6-6 NA CASSYTPTGNEQFF TGTGCCAGCAGTTACACTCCGACGGGGAATGAGCAGTTCTTC
TRBJ2-1 NA TRBV29-1 TRBD2 CSSDPAGHEQFF TGCAGCTCAGATCCAGCGGGGCATGAGCAGTTCTTC
TRBJ2-2 NA TRBV27 NA CASTWGAGEFAGELFF TGTGCCAGCACCTGGGGGGCGGGAGAGTTCGCCGGGGAGCTGTTTTTT
TRBJ2-5 NA TRBV27 TRBD1 CASTWTGGEETQYF TGTGCCAGCACTTGGACAGGGGGCGAGGAGACCCAGTACTTC
TRBJ1-4 NA TRBV4-1 NA CASSQETVPNEKLFF TGCGCCAGCAGCCAAGAGACAGTGCCTAATGAAAAACTGTTTTTT
TRBJ2-7 NA TRBV7-9 NA CASSLGRTYEQYF TGTGCCAGCAGCTTAGGCAGGACCTACGAGCAGTACTTC
TRBJ2-1 NA TRBV7-2 TRBD2 CASSLNREGLGNEQFF TGTGCCAGCAGCTTAAACCGGGAGGGATTGGGCAATGAGCAGTTCTTC
TRBJ1-1 NA TRBV4-1 NA CASSPTAGTEAFF TGCGCCAGCAGCCCCACTGCGGGGACTGAAGCTTTCTTT
TRBJ1-1 NA TRBV13 TRBD1 CASRVQGTEAFF TGTGCCAGCAGGGTACAGGGGACTGAAGCTTTCTTT
TRBJ2-1 NA TRBV7-9 NA CASSLGDREAFFPLF TGTGCCAGCAGCTTAGGCGACAGGGAGGCTTTTTTTCCGCTCTTC
TRBJ2-1 once TRBV27 TRBD2 CASSLVAGGPYEQFF TGTGCCAGCAGTTTAGTAGCGGGAGGGCCCTATGAGCAGTTCTTC
TRBJ1-1 NA TRBV6-1 NA CASRGRGGLSTEAFF TGTGCCAGCAGGGGGCGGGGGGGCTTAAGCACTGAAGCTTTCTTT
TRBJ2-1 NA TRBV19 NA CASTKGAAGYNEQFF TGTGCCAGTACCAAAGGAGCGGCGGGATACAATGAGCAGTTCTTC
TRBJ2-1 NA TRBV5-1 NA CASSISGMGNEQFF TGCGCCAGCAGCATTAGCGGTATGGGCAATGAGCAGTTCTTC
TRBJ2-7 NA TRBV7-3 TRBD2 CASSLGASGSIQEQYF TGTGCCAGCAGCTTAGGGGCTAGCGGGAGTATTCAGGAGCAGTACTTC
TRBJ1-2 NA TRBV7-6 NA CASSLGGGGHYGYTF TGTGCCAGCAGCTTAGGAGGTGGGGGCCACTATGGCTACACCTTC
TRBJ2-7 once TRBV9 TRBD2 CASSSGTSGHPYEQYF TGTGCCAGCAGCTCCGGGACTAGCGGCCACCCCTACGAGCAGTACTTC
TRBJ2-3 NA TRBV19 NA CASSYGTSTDTQYF TGTGCCAGTAGTTACGGGACTAGCACAGATACGCAGTATTTT
TRBJ2-6 NA TRBV19 TRBD1 CASERGQGSPSGANVLTF TGTGCCAGCGAGAGGGGGCAGGGTAGCCCCTCTGGGGCCAACGTCCTGACTTTC
TRBJ1-3 NA TRBV4-2 NA CASSQDGAGSGNTIYF TGTGCCAGCAGCCAAGATGGGGCAGGGTCTGGAAACACCATATATTTT
TRBJ2-7 NA TRBV7-8 NA CASSGHGTQKAYEQYF TGTGCCAGCAGCGGGCACGGGACTCAAAAAGCCTACGAGCAGTACTTC
TRBJ2-2 NA TRBV7-9 NA CASSLGEPGELFF TGTGCCAGCAGCTTAGGAGAGCCCGGGGAGCTGTTTTTT
TRBJ2-5 once TRBV30 NA CAWEGDSQETQYF TGTGCCTGGGAAGGGGATTCCCAAGAGACCCAGTACTTC
TRBJ2-1 NA TRBV13 NA CASSATDNEQFF TGTGCCAGCAGCGCAACGGACAATGAGCAGTTCTTC
TRBJ2-1 NA TRBV11-3 TRBD1 CASSLQGQVGNEQFF TGTGCCAGCAGCCTACAGGGACAGGTTGGGAATGAGCAGTTCTTC
TRBJ1-5 NA TRBV2 NA CASSGGGNQPQHF TGTGCCAGCAGTGGGGGGGGAAATCAGCCCCAGCATTTT
TRBJ1-3 NA TRBV7-2 NA CASSLSGGGFTIYF TGTGCCAGCAGCTTGTCTGGGGGAGGTTTCACCATATATTTT
TRBJ2-1 NA TRBV9 TRBD2 CASSVAPSGNYEQFF TGTGCCAGCAGCGTAGCACCTAGCGGGAACTATGAGCAGTTCTTC
TRBJ2-2 NA TRBV9 TRBD2 CASSSRTSGRGTGELFF TGTGCCAGCAGCTCCAGGACTAGCGGGAGAGGCACCGGGGAGCTGTTTTTT
TRBJ2-3 NA TRBV28 TRBD2 CASNWLAGDLDTQYF TGTGCCAGCAATTGGCTTGCGGGAGATTTAGATACGCAGTATTTT
TRBJ1-5 NA TRBV5-1 NA CASREDSNQPQHF TGCGCCAGCAGAGAGGATAGCAATCAGCCCCAGCATTTT
TRBJ2-7 NA TRBV5-6 TRBD2 CASSLSGRFNEQYF TGTGCCAGCAGCTTGTCCGGGAGGTTTAACGAGCAGTACTTC
TRBJ1-4 NA TRBV5-5 NA CASTKSLGRSDDEKLFF TGTGCCAGCACCAAATCACTAGGGAGGAGCGACGATGAAAAACTGTTTTTT
TRBJ2-1 NA TRBV5-3 NA CARSPDNEQFF TGTGCCAGAAGCCCGGACAATGAGCAGTTCTTC
TRBJ2-3 NA TRBV6-6 TRBD2 CAVKAGLGTDTQYF TGTGCCGTCAAAGCGGGATTGGGCACAGATACGCAGTATTTT
TRBJ2-3 NA TRBV4-3 TRBD2 CASSQNSLAGTDTQYF TGCGCCAGCAGCCAAAATTCACTAGCGGGCACAGATACGCAGTATTTT
TRBJ2-3 NA TRBV4-1 TRBD2 CASSQDSAGGGTDTQYF TGCGCCAGCAGCCAAGATAGCGCGGGAGGAGGGACTGATACGCAGTATTTT
TRBJ2-7 NA TRBV27 NA CASSPGISYEQYF TGTGCCAGCAGCCCCGGGATCTCCTACGAGCAGTACTTC
TRBJ1-5 NA TRBV10-1 TRBD1 CASNRDRENQPQHF TGCGCCAGCAATAGGGACAGGGAAAATCAGCCCCAGCATTTT
TRBJ2-7 NA TRBV27 TRBD1 CASSLGRDREQYF TGTGCCAGCAGTTTAGGACGGGACAGGGAGCAGTACTTC
TRBJ2-1 NA TRBV29-1 TRBD2 CSVALAGGYLF TGCAGCGTTGCGCTAGCGGGGGGATACCTCTTC
TRBJ2-7 NA TRBV7-3 TRBD2 CASSSHGLAGDDEQYF TGTGCCAGCAGCTCCCACGGACTAGCGGGAGACGACGAGCAGTACTTC
TRBJ2-3 NA TRBV7-3 TRBD1 CASSQTGTTDTQYF TGTGCCAGCAGCCAGACAGGGACCACAGATACGCAGTATTTT
TRBJ2-7 NA TRBV9 NA CASSVEPDEQYF TGTGCCAGCAGCGTAGAACCGGACGAGCAGTACTTC
TRBJ2-7 NA TRBV9 TRBD2 CASSVGLSGNTYEQYF TGTGCCAGCAGCGTAGGACTCAGCGGGAACACCTACGAGCAGTACTTC
TRBJ2-4 NA TRBV5-1 TRBD1 CASSLGTGSNIQYF TGCGCCAGCAGCTTAGGGACAGGGTCCAACATTCAGTACTTC